Sequencing of this TCR beta chain was carried out in a study of blood T cell repertoires in COVID-19. Study as a whole: Collection of acute and convalescent COVID-19 samples took place in the United States, Italy and Spain. PBMCs, B-cell-depleted T cells, or T cells were the source of the cDNA or gDNA that made up the material.

As handled by the study authors: By means of reference gene primer amplification, nucleated cell counts were estimated. Sequencing used immunoSEQ multiplex PCR; TCRdb keeps in-frame clones, though not all of them. The DNA was the basis for D and trimming; V, J and clone size are from that table. The sample shows tens of thousands of clones, roughly 83% of them seen only once. The CDR3 consists of 13 residues. The V gene lost 9 bases and the J gene lost 0 bases, with 9 bases spanning the gap. Germline V gene sequence: CDR1 LNHDA, CDR2 SQIVND (reference sequence). Sequenced sample: peripheral blood. The clonotype originates from a man between 65 and 85 years old with acute or convalescent COVID-19. The chain recombines TRBV19 with TRBJ2-1; D remains ambiguous. CDR3 sequence: CASGLTSYNEQFF. Written as DNA, the CDR3 is TGTGCCAGCGGGTTAACCTCCTACAATGAGCAGTTCTTC.